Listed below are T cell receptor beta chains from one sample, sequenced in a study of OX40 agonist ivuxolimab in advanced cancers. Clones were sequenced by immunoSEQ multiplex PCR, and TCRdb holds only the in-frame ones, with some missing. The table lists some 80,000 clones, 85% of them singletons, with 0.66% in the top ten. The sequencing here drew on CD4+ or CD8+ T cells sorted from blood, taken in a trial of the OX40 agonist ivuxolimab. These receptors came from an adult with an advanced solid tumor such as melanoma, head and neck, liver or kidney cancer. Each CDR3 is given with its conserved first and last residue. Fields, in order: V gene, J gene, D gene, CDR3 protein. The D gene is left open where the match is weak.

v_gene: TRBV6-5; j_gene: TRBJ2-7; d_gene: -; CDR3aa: CASRPPMPSYEQYF
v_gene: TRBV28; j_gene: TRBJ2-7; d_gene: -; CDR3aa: CASSPPTVGVSYEQYF
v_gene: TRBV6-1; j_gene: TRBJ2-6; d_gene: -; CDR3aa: CASKPRSGANVLTF
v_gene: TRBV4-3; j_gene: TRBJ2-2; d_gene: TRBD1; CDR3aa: CASSQDRGGPGELFF
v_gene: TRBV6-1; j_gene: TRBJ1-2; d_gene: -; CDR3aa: CASSETNRGGYGYTF
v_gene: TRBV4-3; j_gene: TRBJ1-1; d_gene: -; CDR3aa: CASSQEGTPLAFF
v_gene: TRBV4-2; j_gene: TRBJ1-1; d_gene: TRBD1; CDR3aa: CASSQDNRGNTEAFF
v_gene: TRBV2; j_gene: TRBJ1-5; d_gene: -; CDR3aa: CASSGLGGGNQPQHF
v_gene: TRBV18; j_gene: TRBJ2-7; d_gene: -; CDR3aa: CASSPGTGLSYEQYF
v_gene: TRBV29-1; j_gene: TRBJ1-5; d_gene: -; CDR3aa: CSAAGQQNQPQHF
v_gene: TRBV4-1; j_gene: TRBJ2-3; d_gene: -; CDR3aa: CASSQTGLGADTQYF
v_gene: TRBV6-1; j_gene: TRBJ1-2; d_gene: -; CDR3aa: CASSEGKGLYGYTF
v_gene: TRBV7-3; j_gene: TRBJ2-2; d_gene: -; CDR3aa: CASALNTGELFF
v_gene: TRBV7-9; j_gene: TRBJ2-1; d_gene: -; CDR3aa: CASSSGGEQFF
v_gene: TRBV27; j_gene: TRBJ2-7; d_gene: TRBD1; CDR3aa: CASSLSPPGAGGSYEQYF
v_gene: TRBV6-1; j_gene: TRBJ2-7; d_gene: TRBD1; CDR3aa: CASSESGQGTYEQYF
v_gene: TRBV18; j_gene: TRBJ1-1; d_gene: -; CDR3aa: CASSDRVPEAFF
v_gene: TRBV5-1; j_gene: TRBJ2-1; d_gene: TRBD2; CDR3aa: CASSQRTSEGYNEQFF
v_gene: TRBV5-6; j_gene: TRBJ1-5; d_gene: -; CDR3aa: CASSTRRAGNQPQHF
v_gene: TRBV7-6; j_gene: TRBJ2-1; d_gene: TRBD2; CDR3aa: CASSFTSGDSYNEQFF
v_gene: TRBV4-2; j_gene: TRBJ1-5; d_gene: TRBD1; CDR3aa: CASSQPGQGPQPQHF
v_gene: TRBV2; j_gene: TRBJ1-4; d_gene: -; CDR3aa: CASSFNPFEKLFF
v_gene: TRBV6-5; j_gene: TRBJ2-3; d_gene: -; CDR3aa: CASRPTSGTDTQYF
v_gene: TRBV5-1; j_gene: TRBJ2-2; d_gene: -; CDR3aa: CASSSRVNTGELFF
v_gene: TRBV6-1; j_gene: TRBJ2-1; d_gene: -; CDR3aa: CASEGHRINEQFF
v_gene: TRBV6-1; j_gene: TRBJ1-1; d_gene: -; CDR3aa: CASSVGGLTEAFF
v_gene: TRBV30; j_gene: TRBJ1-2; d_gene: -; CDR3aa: CAWSSNYGYTF
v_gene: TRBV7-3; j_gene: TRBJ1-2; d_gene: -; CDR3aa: CASSLRYSDYGYTF
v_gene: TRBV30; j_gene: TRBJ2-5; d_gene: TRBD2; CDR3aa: CAWGKRGAGRLQETQYF
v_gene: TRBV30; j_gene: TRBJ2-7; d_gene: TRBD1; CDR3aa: CASSGQGGSEQYF
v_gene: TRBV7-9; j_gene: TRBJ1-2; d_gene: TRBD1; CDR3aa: CASSGGQNYGYTF
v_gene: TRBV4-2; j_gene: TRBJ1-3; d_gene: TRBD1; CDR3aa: CASSQGAGQSLTGNTIYF
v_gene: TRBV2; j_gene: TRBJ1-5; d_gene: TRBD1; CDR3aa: CASKAGQGQPQHF
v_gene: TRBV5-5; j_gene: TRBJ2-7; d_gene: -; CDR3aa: CASSLVGVTGEQYF
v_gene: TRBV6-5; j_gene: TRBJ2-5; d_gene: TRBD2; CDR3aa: CASSSPGLAGARTQYF
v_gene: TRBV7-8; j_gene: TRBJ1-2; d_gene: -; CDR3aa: CASSTHTLQRSGYTF
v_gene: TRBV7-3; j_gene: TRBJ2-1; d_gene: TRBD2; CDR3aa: CASSPTSGTSGNEQFF
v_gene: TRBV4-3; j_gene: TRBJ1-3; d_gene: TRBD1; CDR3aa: CASSQDHGTDSGNTIYF
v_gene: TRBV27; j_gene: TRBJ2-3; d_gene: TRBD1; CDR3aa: CASSPNNPTRQGGHTQYF
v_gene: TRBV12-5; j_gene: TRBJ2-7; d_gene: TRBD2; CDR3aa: CASPTRASGSYEQYF
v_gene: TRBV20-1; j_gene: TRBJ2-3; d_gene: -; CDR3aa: CSAPQTDTQYF
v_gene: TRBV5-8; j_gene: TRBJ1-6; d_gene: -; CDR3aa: CASRATGATGSPLHF
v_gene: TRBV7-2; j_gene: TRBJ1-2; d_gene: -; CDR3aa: CASSLDLVTGLYGYTF
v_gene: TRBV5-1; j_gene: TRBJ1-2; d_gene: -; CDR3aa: CASSEMDYGYTF
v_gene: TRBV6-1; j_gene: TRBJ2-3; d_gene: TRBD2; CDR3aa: CASSEVGGGRGTDTQYF
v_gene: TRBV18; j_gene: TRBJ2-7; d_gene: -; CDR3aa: CASSPDPRGEQYF
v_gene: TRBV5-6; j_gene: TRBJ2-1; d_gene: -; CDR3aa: CASSQDRRASNEQFF
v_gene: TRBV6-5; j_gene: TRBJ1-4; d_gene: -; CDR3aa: CASSYANSRGREKLFF
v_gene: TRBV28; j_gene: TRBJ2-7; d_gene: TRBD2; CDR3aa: CASRTSGVSPYEQYF
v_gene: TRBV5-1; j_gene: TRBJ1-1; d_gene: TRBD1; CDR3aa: CASSSQGDTEAFF
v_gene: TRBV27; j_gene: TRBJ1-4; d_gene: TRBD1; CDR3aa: CASSLLVGGGQVGEKLFF
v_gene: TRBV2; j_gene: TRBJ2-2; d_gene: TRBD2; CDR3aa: CATYQRGANTGELFF
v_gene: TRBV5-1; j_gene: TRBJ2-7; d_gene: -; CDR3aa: CASSLDQAYEQYF
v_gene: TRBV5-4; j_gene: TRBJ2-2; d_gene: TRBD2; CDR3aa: CASSRTSGGAGELFF
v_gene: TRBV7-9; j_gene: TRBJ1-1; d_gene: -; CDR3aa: CASSLATAIKAFF